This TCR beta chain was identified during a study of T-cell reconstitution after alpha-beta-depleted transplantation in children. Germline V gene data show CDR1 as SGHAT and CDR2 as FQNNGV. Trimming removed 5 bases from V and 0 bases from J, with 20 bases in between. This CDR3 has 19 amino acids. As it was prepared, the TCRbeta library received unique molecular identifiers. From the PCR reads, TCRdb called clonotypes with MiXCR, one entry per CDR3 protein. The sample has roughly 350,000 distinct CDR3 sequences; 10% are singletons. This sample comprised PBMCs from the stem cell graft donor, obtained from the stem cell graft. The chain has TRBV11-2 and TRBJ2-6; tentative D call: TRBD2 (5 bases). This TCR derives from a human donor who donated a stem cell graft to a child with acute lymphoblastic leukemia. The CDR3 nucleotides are TGTGCCAGCAGCGCGCAACCGGGGTGGGGAACCTCTGGGGCCAACGTCCTGACTTTC. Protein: CASSAQPGWGTSGANVLTF.